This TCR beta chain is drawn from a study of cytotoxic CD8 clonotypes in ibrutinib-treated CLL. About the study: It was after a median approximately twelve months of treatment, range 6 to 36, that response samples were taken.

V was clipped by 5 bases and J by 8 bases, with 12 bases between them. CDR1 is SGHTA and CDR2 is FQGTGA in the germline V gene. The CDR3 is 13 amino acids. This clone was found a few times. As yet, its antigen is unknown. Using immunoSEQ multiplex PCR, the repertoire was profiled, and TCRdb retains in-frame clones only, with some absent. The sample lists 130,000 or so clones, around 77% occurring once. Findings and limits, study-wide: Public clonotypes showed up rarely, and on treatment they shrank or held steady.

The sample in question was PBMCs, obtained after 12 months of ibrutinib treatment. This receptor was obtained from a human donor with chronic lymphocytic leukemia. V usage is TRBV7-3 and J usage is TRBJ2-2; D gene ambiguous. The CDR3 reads CASSKRSDGELFF. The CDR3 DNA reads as TGTGCCAGCAGCAAGCGATCGGATGGGGAGCTGTTTTTT.